This is a list of T cell receptor beta chains from one sample in a study of blood T cell repertoires in COVID-19. Repertoires were generated with immunoSEQ multiplex PCR, while TCRdb's copy carries only in-frame clones and drops some. The table records 200,000 to 250,000 clones, roughly 84% of them present only once. Sequenced material: peripheral blood. The receptors derive from a man aged 25 to 40 with active or convalescent COVID-19. Each CDR3 is given with its conserved first and last residue.

>TRBV24-1|TRBJ1-5
CATSRDSYQPQHF
>TRBV6-5|TRBJ2-1
CASKKLAVSYNEQFF
>TRBV14|TRBJ2-5
CASSQLILAGSFQETQYF
>TRBV7-9|TRBJ1-5
CASSFDREGNQPQHF
>TRBV28|TRBJ1-3
CASSGELRNTIYF
>TRBV6-6|TRBJ2-1
CASSSWTSGGNEQFF
>TRBV5-1|TRBJ1-2
CASSLEGVTGYTF
>TRBV3-1/TRBV3-2|TRBJ1-6
CASSQVRENSPLHF
>TRBV5-1|TRBJ1-6
CASSLDGQGNSPLHF
>TRBV7-9|TRBJ1-4
CASSLAGDYEKLFF
>TRBV7-6|TRBJ2-7
CASSLVGAQGSYEQYF
>TRBV5-1|TRBJ1-4
CASSSGTGSNEKLFF
>TRBV27|TRBJ2-3
CASRWGGTDTQYF
>TRBV7-9|TRBJ1-6
CASSPKGVRANSPLHF
>TRBV10-1|TRBJ2-2
CASSEWGPPGTGELFF
>TRBV19|TRBJ2-3
CASRPQGYSTDTQYF
>TRBV6-2/TRBV6-3|TRBJ1-1
CASSYRFTEAFF
>TRBV7-9|TRBJ2-1
CDPEAGGPGDEQFF
>TRBV7-6|TRBJ2-1
CASSLGMGSGVLYNEQFF
>TRBV4-3|TRBJ1-2
CASSQDLDGTGYLSYTF